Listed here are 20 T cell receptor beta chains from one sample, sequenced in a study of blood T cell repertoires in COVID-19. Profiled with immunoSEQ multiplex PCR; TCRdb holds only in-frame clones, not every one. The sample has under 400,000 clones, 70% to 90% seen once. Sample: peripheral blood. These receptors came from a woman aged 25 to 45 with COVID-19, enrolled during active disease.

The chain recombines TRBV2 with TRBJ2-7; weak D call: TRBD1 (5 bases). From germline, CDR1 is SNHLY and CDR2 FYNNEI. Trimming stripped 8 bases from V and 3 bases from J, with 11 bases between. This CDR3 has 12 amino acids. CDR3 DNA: TGTGCCAGCGCAGGGTCCTACTACGAGCAGTACTTC. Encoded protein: CASAGSYYEQYF. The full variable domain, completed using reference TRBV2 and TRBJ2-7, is EPEVTQTPSHQVTQMGQEVILRCVPISNHLYFYWYRQILGQKVEFLVSFYNNEISEKSEIFDDQFSVERPDGSNFTLKIRSTKLEDSAMYFCASAGSYYEQYFGPGTRLTVT.

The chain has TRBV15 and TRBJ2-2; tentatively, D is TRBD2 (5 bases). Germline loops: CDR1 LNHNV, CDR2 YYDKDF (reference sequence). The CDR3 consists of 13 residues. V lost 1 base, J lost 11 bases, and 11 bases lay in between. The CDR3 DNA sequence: TGTGCCACCAGCAGAGGAGAGGGCAGAGAGCTGTTTTTT. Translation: CATSRGEGRELFF.

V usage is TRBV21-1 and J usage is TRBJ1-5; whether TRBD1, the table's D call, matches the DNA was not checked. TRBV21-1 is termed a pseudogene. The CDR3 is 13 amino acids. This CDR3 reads CATTPGPNQPQHF. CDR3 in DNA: TGTGCCACCACGCCTGGCCCGAATCAGCCCCAGCATTTT.

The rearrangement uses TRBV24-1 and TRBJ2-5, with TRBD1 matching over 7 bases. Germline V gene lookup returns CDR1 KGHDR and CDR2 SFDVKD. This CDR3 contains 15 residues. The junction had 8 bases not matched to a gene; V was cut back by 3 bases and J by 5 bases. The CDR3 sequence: CATSDQTGPAETQYF. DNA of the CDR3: TGTGCCACCAGTGATCAGACAGGGCCCGCGGAGACCCAGTACTTC.

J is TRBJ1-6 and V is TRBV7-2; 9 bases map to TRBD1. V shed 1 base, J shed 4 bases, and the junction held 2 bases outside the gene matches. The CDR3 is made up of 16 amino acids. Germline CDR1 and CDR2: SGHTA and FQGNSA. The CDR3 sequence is CASSLGGQGYNSPLHF. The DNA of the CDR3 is TGTGCCAGCAGCTTAGGGGGACAGGGTTATAATTCACCCCTCCACTTT.

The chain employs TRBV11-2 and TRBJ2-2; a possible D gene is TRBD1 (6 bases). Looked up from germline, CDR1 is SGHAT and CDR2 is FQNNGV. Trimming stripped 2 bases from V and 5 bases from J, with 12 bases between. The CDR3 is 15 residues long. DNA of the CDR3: TGTGCCAGCAGCTTAACCGGGACACCTACCGGGGAGCTGTTTTTT. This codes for CASSLTGTPTGELFF.

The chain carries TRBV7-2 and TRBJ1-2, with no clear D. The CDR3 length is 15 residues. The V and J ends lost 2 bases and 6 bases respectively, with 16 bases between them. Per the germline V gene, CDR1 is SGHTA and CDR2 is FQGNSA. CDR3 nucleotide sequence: TGTGCCAGCAGCTTACTTTCAATGGTAAGCAATGGCTACACCTTC. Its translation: CASSLLSMVSNGYTF.

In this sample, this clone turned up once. The CDR3 reads CASRGRRGARNTEAFF. The CDR3 nucleotides read TGTGCCAGCAGGGGGAGACGGGGGGCGCGGAACACTGAAGCTTTCTTT. The chain is built from TRBV2 and TRBJ1-1; D is perhaps TRBD1 (6 bases). Germline V gene lookup returns CDR1 SNHLY and CDR2 FYNNEI. This CDR3 contains 16 residues. V was shortened by 6 bases and J by 1 base, with 18 bases between the two germline ends. The entire variable domain, with the rest obtained from reference TRBV2 and TRBJ1-1, is as follows: EPEVTQTPSHQVTQMGQEVILRCVPISNHLYFYWYRQILGQKVEFLVSFYNNEISEKSEIFDDQFSVERPDGSNFTLKIRSTKLEDSAMYFCASRGRRGARNTEAFFGQGTRLTVV.

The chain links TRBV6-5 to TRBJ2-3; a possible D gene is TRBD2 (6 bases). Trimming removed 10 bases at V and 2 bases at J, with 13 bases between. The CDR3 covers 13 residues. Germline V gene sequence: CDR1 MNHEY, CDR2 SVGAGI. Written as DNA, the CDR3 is TGTGCCACGGGGGAGGATATCACAGATACGCAGTATTTT. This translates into CATGEDITDTQYF.

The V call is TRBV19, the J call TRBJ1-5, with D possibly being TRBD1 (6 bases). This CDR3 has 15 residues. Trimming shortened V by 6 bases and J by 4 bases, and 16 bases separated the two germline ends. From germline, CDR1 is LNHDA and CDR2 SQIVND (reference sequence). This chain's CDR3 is CASRPNTRGNQPQHF. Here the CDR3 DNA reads TGTGCCAGTAGGCCGAACACCAGGGGTAATCAGCCCCAGCATTTT.

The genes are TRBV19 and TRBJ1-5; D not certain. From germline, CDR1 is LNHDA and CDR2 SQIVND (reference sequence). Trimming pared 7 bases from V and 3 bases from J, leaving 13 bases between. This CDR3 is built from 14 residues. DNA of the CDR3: TGTGCCAGTAACCCACAGCTACTCAATCAGCCCCAGCATTTT. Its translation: CASNPQLLNQPQHF.

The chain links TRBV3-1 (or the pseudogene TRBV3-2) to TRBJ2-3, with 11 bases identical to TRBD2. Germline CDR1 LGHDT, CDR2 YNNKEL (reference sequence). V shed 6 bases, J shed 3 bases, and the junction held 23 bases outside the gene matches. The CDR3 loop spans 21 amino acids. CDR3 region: CASSQRPGKIAGGPVTDTQYF. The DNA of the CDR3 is TGTGCCAGCAGTCAAAGGCCCGGAAAAATAGCGGGGGGGCCTGTAACAGATACGCAGTATTTT.

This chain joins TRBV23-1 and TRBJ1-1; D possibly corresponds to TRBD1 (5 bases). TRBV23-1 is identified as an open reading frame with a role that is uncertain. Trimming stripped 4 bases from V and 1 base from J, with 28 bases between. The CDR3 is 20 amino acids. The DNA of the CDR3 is TGCGCCAGCAGTCGCAGACCACCCCCGGCGGCGGGGGTTAAGAACACTGAAGCTTTCTTT. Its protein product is CASSRRPPPAAGVKNTEAFF.

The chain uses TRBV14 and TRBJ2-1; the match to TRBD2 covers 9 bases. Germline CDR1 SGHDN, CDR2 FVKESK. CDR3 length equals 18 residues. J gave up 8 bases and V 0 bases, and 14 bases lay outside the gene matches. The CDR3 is CASSQDRGWRGGIDEQFF. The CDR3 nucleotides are TGTGCCAGCAGCCAAGATCGAGGATGGCGGGGGGGTATAGATGAGCAGTTCTTC.

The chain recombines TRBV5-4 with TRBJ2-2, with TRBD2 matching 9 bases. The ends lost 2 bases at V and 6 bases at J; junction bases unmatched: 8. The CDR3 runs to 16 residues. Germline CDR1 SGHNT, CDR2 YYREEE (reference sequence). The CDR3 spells CASSFGGGVFPGELFF. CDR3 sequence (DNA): TGTGCCAGCAGCTTTGGCGGGGGGGTCTTTCCCGGGGAGCTGTTTTTT.

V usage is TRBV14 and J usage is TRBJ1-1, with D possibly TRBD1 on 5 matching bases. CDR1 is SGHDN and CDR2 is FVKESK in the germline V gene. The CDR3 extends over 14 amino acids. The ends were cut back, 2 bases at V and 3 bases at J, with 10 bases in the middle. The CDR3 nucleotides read TGTGCCAGCAGCCAACCAGGGAGGGACACTGAAGCTTTCTTT. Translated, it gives CASSQPGRDTEAFF.

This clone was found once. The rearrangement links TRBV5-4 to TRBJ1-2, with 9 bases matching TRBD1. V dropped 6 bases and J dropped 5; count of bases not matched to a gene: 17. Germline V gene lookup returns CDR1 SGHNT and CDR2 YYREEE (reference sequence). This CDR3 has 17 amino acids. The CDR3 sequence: CASTRETGGALEYGYTF. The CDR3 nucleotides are TGTGCCAGCACCCGGGAGACAGGGGGGGCCCTAGAGTATGGCTACACCTTC.

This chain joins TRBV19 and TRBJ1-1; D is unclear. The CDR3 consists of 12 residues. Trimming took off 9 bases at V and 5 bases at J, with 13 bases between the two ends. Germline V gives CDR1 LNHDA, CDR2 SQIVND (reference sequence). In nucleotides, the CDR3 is TGTGCCAGCAAGGATCGGGAGACTGAAGCTTTCTTT. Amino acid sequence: CASKDRETEAFF.

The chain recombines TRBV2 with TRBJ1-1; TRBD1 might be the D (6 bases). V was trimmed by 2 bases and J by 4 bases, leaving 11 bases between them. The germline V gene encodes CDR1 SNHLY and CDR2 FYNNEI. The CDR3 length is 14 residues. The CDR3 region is CASSETGMSTEAFF. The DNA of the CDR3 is TGTGCCAGCAGTGAAACAGGGATGTCCACTGAAGCTTTCTTT.

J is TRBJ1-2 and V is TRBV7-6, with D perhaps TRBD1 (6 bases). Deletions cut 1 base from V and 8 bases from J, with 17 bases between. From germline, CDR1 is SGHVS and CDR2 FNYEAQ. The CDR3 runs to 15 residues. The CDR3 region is CASSLGAGVVEGYTF. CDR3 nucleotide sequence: TGTGCCAGCAGCTTAGGAGCAGGGGTAGTGGAGGGCTACACCTTC.